The sequence of this T cell receptor (beta chain) was determined in a study of vaccination effects on CD4 cells after COVID-19 (dated by TCRdb to 2022 to 2024). The study in broad terms: Post-vaccine samples across the study were collected a median of 72 days after the second dose, with a range of 14 to 241. In the study, cultures from other donors were sequenced using the Oncomine TCR Beta short-read assay on an Illumina iSeq 100. A total of 10 COVID-19 convalescent patients and a few SARS-CoV-2-naive healthy vaccine recipients were included in the full study. In both COVID-19 convalescent patients and infection-naive vaccine recipients, the study compared SARS-CoV-2 spike-specific CD4+ TCR repertoires from before mRNA vaccination with those from after it.

Broad study findings and their caveats: The study was limited by a small number of convalescent patients, and early post-infection timepoints were lacking. Among healthy vaccine recipients, nearly all vaccine-induced clones were SARS-CoV-2 mono-reactive, and only 1 of 255 was cross-reactive with common cold coronaviruses. At late post-vaccination timepoints, both infection-induced and vaccine-induced clones showed marked clonal contraction, consistent with waning T cell responses.

Concerning this clone: The antigen it binds to is not known. One base away there is no much larger clone; base qualities are not given.

The library was built by means of the immunoSEQ multiplex PCR assay. DNA from the CD4+ T cells that had been cultured and isolated underwent TCR beta CDR3 sequencing. On the authors' methods: Non-productive TCR sequences were discarded, and reads were trimmed to the CDR3 region, with only CDR3s of 7 or more amino acids retained. The MANAFEST web app was used to pick out antigen-specific clonotypes by comparing their expansion in peptide wells with that in reference cultures. To be called positive, a clone needed expansion at FDR<0.05 compared with the reference and with all other wells, an odds ratio greater than 5, and a frequency greater than 0.1% in two replicate wells. A clonotype was defined as cross-reactive if the clonotype was significantly expanded both in SARS-CoV-2 spike wells and in at least one common cold coronavirus spike condition. Levenshtein distance calculated with the stringdist R package was used to assess CDR3 similarity, and unrooted trees were constructed with ape in R 3.6.1. TCRdb retrieved this table from immuneACCESS and kept in-frame rearrangements only. Not all clones are present; in checked studies, unresolved V genes account for under half, and no reason is known for the remainder. D and trimming come from the DNA, and the V and J calls and clone size come from that table. The sample includes under 40,000 clones, with 72% observed a single time. The ten largest clones capture around 12% of the sample.

At the junction V is shortened by 1 base and J by 13 bases, with 14 bases in between. The germline V gene provides CDR1 SNHLY and CDR2 FYNNEI. Including cysteine and phenylalanine, the CDR3 has 14 amino acids. The CDR3 DNA has 42 bases and is translated from base 1. In the ViraFEST assay, PBMC were stimulated with viral peptide pools, and antigen-specific CD4+ T cell clonotypes were then identified by expansion using TCR sequencing. After around ten days of culture, CD4+ T cells were isolated with the EasySep CD4+ T cell isolation kit. Participants received two doses of either the BNT162b2 or the mRNA-1273 mRNA SARS-CoV-2 vaccine. The absence of prior SARS-CoV-2 infection in healthy vaccine recipients was confirmed by negative nucleocapsid antibodies before and after vaccination. Some 2 million PBMC per well were cultured in IMDM with approximately 5% human AB serum, 10 IU/ml IL-2 and gentamicin, plus 10 ug/ml peptides. Half of the culture medium was replaced with fresh IL-2-containing medium on days 3 and 7. Unless otherwise noted, each peptide stimulation condition was cultured in triplicate wells. PBMC were separated from whole blood using Ficoll-Paque Plus gradient centrifugation and were then either cryopreserved at -140C or used fresh. The spike proteins of SARS-CoV-2 and of the common cold coronaviruses HCoV-NL63, HCoV-OC43 and HCoV-229E were spanned by overlapping peptide pools. The QIAamp micro DNA kit was used to extract genomic DNA from the cultured CD4+ T cells.

The rearrangement joined TRBV2 to TRBJ1-6; no D gene is confidently identified. The clonotype comes from a human donor who received a COVID-19 vaccine. This specimen was CD4+ T cells from PBMCs cultured with HCoV-229E spike peptides, taken after COVID-19 vaccination. The sample's cell subset or site label, decoded: HCoV-229E spike overlapping peptide pool stimulation. The CDR3 protein is CASSEGTVLSPLHF. The sequence in DNA is TGTGCCAGCAGTGAAGGGACCGTACTTTCTCCCCTCCACTTT.